The clone carrying this T cell receptor (beta chain) has a single count. This sample was taken from a study of cytomegalovirus exposure and HLA in healthy donors. Germline V gene data show CDR1 as MNHEY and CDR2 as SMNVEV (reference sequence). V lost 8 bases to trimming and J lost 1 base, with 11 bases between them. This CDR3 is built from 13 residues. Libraries were prepared by immunoSEQ multiplex PCR; TCRdb keeps only in-frame clonotypes and omits some of them. The sample contains 90,000 to 150,000 clones, about 83% of which appear only once. Sequenced input: PBMCs. The source of this sequence is a man between 18 and 35 years old in good health and CMV-seronegative. The chain combines TRBV27 with TRBJ1-1; TRBD1 is a possible D gene (6 bases). CDR3 sequence: CASRLTGNTEAFF. CDR3 coding DNA: TGTGCCAGCCGGTTGACAGGGAACACTGAAGCTTTCTTT.